There are many counts of the clone carrying this T cell receptor beta chain. Antigen specificity is unknown. From germline, CDR1 is SQVTM and CDR2 ANQGSEA. This CDR3 has 13 amino acids. Between the trimmed V and J ends, which lost 6 bases and 3 bases, there was a span of 14 bases. This sample was included in a study of blood T cells in healthy people across ages. Broader study findings: Per million T cells, TCR beta diversity dropped roughly linearly as age increased.

The second PCR ran roughly 6 to 11 cycles with a sample-barcoded 5' primer and J-beta primers. Unique molecular identifiers of 12 random nucleotides labeled each cDNA. Sequencing yielded, for each sample, at least 3 million paired-end reads carrying CDR3. TCRdb called the 5' RACE reads again in MiXCR, with one record for every CDR3 protein. In the table there are 790,000 or so distinct CDR3 sequences, about 45% of which are singletons. The TCR comes from a man older than 75 in good health. This rearrangement joins TRBV29-1 to TRBJ2-5, with D possibly TRBD2 on 6 matching bases. Sequencing input: blood. The CDR3: CSVPIVAEETQYF. CDR3 nucleotides: TGCAGCGTCCCGATCGTAGCGGAAGAGACCCAGTACTTC.